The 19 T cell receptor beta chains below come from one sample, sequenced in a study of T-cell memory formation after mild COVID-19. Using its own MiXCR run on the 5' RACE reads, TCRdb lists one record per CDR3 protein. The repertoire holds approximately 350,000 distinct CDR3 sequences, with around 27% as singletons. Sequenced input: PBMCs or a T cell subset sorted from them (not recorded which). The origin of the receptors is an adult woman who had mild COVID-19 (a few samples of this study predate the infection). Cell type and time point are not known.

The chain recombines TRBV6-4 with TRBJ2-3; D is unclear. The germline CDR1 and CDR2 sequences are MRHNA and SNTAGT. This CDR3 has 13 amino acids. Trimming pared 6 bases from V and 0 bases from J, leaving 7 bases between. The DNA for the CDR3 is TGTGCCAGCAGGGCCCCTAGCACAGATACGCAGTATTTT. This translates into CASRAPSTDTQYF.

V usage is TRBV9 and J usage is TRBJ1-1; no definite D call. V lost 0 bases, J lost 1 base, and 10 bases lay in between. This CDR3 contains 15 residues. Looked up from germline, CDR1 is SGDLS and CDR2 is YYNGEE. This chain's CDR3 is CASSVGNAENTEAFF. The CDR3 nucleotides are TGTGCCAGCAGCGTAGGGAATGCAGAGAACACTGAAGCTTTCTTT.

This CDR3 is CASTSGKWGSSPLHF. The DNA of the CDR3 is TGTGCCAGCACCTCAGGGAAGTGGGGCAGCTCACCCCTCCACTTT. J is TRBJ1-6 and V is TRBV12-3 or TRBV12-4; TRBD1 might be the D (5 bases). This CDR3 region has 15 residues. Trimming took off 7 bases at V and 10 bases at J, with 20 bases between the two ends.

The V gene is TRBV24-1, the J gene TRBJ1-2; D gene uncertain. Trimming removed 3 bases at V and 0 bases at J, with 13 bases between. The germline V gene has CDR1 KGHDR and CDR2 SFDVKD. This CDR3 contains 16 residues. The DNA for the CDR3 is TGTGCCACCAGTGATGCCAAAGGGCAGACTAACTATGGCTACACCTTC. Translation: CATSDAKGQTNYGYTF.

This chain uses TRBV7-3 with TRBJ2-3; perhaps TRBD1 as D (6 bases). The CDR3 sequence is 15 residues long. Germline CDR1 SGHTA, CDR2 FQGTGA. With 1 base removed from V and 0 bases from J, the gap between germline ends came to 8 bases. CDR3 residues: CASSLRGQSTDTQYF. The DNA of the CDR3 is TGTGCCAGCAGCTTAAGGGGACAAAGCACAGATACGCAGTATTTT. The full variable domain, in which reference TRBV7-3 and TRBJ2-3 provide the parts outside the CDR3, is GAGVSQTPSNKVTEKGKYVELRCDPISGHTALYWYRQSLGQGPEFLIYFQGTGAADDSGLPNDRFFAVRPEGSVSTLKIQRTERGDSAVYLCASSLRGQSTDTQYFGPGTRLTVL.

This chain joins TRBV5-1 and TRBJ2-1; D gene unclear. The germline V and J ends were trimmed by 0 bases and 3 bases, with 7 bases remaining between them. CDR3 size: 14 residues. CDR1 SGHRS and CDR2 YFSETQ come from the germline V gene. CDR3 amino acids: CASSLEFSYNEQFF. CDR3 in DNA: TGCGCCAGCAGCTTGGAGTTCAGCTACAATGAGCAGTTCTTC.

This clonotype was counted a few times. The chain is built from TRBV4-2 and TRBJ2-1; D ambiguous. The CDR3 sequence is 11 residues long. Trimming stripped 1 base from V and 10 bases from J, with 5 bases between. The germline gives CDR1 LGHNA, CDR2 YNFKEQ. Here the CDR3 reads CASSQASEQFF. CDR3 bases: TGTGCCAGCAGCCAAGCGTCGGAGCAGTTCTTC.

CDR3 residues: CASSPPLAGVDEQFF. Here the CDR3 DNA reads TGTGCCAGCAGCCCCCCACTAGCGGGAGTAGATGAGCAGTTCTTC. V and J are TRBV7-3 and TRBJ2-1, with 11 bases lining up with TRBD2. J gave up 8 bases and V 5 bases, and 8 bases lay outside the gene matches. CDR1 and CDR2 from the germline V gene are SGHTA and FQGTGA. The CDR3 is made up of 15 amino acids.

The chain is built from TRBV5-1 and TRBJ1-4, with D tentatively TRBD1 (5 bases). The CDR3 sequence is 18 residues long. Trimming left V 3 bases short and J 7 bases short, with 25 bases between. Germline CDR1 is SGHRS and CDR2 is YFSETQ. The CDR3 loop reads CASSSKGSLQSQGEKLFF. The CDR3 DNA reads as TGCGCCAGCAGCTCGAAAGGGTCTTTACAGAGCCAGGGTGAAAAACTGTTTTTT.

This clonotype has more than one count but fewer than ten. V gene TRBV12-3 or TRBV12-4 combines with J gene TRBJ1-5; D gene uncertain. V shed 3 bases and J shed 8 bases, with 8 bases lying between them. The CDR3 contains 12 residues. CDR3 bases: TGTGCCAGCAGTTTGGCGGGTGAGCCCCAGCATTTT. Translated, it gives CASSLAGEPQHF.

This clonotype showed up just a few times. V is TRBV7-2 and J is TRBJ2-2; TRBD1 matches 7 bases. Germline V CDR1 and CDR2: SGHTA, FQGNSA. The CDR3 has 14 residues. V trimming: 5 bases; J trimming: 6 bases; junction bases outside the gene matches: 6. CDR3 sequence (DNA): TGTGCCAGCAGCACGAGACAGGGCCCCGGGGAGCTGTTTTTT. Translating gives CASSTRQGPGELFF.

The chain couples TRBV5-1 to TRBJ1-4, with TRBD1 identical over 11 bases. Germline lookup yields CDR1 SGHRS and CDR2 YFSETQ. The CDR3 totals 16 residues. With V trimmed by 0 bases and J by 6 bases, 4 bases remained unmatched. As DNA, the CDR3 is TGCGCCAGCAGCTTGGCACCGGGACAGGGGGATGAAAAACTGTTTTTT. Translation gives CASSLAPGQGDEKLFF.

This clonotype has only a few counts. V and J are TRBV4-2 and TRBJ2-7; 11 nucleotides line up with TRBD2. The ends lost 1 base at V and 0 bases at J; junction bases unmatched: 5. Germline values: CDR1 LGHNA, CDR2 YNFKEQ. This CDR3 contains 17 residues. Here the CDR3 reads CASSQGTGTSGSYEQYF. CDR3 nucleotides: TGTGCCAGCAGCCAAGGCACCGGGACTAGCGGCTCCTACGAGCAGTACTTC.

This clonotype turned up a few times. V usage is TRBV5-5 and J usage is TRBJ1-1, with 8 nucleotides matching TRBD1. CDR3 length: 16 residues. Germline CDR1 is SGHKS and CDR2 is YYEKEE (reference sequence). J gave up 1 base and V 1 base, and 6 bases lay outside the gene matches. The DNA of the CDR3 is TGTGCCAGCAGCTTGACGGGACAGGTGACGAACACTGAAGCTTTCTTT. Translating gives CASSLTGQVTNTEAFF.

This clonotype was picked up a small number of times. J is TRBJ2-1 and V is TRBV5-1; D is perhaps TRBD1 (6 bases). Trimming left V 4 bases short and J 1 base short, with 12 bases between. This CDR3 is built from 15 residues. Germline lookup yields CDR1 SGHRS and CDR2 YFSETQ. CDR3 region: CASSQLTGSYNEQFF. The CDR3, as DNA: TGCGCCAGCAGCCAGCTGACAGGATCCTACAATGAGCAGTTCTTC.

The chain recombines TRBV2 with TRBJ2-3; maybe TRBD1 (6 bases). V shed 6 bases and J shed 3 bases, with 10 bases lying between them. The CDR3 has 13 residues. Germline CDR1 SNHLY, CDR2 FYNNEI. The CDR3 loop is CASRETGTDTQYF. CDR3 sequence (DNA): TGTGCCAGCAGAGAAACAGGGACAGATACGCAGTATTTT.

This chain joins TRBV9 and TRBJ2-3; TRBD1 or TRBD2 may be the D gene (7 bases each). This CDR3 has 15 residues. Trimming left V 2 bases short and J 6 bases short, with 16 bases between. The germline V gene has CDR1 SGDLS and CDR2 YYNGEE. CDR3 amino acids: CASSVSQGGRDTQYF. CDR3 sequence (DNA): TGTGCCAGCAGCGTCAGTCAGGGGGGGAGGGATACGCAGTATTTT.

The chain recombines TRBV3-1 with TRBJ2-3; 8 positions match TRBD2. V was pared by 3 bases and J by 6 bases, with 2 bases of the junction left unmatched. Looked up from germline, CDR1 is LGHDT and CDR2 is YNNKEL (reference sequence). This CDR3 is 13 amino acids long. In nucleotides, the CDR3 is TGTGCCAGCAGCCAGGGACTAGGCGATACGCAGTATTTT. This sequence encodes CASSQGLGDTQYF.

Here the CDR3 DNA reads TGTGCCAGCAGTGCTCGGGCGGGGGGATTCCACGAGCAGTACTTC. Translated, it gives CASSARAGGFHEQYF. The chain combines TRBV12-3 or TRBV12-4 with TRBJ2-7, with TRBD2 matching 8 bases. CDR3 length equals 15 residues. The junction had 11 bases not matched to a gene; V was cut back by 5 bases and J by 5 bases.